This T cell receptor (beta chain) was documented in a study of T cells after yellow fever vaccination. Study-wide background: Each low-cell-number fraction was prepared by means of SMART-Seq v4 Ultra Low Input. Whole-study findings and limits: Clonotypes found in both CD4 and CD8 compartments made up a small share.

V lost 5 bases and J 3 bases, leaving 13 bases between the germline ends. This CDR3 is 14 amino acids long. Germline assignment: CDR1 SGHVS and CDR2 FNYEAQ. Concerning this clonotype itself: The antigen is not known.

TCR cDNA was made by 5'RACE template switching, adding a universal primer site and UMIs. MiXCR, run by TCRdb on the 5' RACE reads, gives a single entry per CDR3 protein. The profile shows approximately 300,000 distinct CDR3 sequences, roughly a tenth of them singletons. The rearrangement uses TRBV7-6 and TRBJ2-5; D gene uncertain. This TCR was recovered from a man aged 18 to 35 who received the YFV17D yellow fever vaccine. Source: CD4+ T cells sorted from PBMCs, taken 45 days after the yellow fever booster vaccination. In DNA form, the CDR3 reads TGTGCCAGCAGCCTGAAGGGTAGGGAAGAGACCCAGTACTTC. Amino acids: CASSLKGREETQYF. Drawing the rest from reference TRBV7-6 and TRBJ2-5, the complete variable domain is GAGVSQSPRYKVTKRGQDVALRCDPISGHVSLYWYRQALGQGPEFLTYFNYEAQQDKSGLPNDRFSAERPEGSISTLTIQRTEQRDSAMYRCASSLKGREETQYFGPGTRLLVL.